The T cell receptor (beta chain) described here comes from a study of CXCR3-negative and CXCR3-positive naive CD8 T cells. Study conclusions and caveats: In CXCR3-positive naive cells, the TRB CDR3s were more hydrophobic than in CXCR3-negative naive cells.

The study made its TRB cDNA libraries by 5' RACE, adding UMI labels. TCRdb reprocessed the 5' RACE reads, keeping one entry per CDR3 protein, no DNA. The sample totals several thousand distinct CDR3 sequences. Germline values: CDR1 GTSNPN, CDR2 SVGIG (reference sequence). The CDR3 sequence is 11 residues long. Judged by frequency, this clonotype is medium-sized. Its antigen is not known. Source material: naive CXCR3+ CD8+ T cells from blood. Described subset: CD45RO-CCR7+CD27+CD95- naive CD8+ T cells expressing CXCR3 (TNR3+). The source of this sequence is a human donor in good health. Some clones in this sample may be carry-over from other donors' samples. The chain couples TRBV30 to TRBJ2-1; TCRdb's assignment of TRBD1 cannot be checked, as there is no DNA. CDR3 region: CAWYPGPEQFF. Based on the CDR3 plus reference TRBV30 and TRBJ2-1, the full variable domain is SQTIHQWPATLVQPVGSPLSLECTVEGTSNPNLYWYRQAAGRGLQLLFYSVGIGQISSEVPQNLSASRPQDRQFILSSKKLLLSDSGFYLCAWYPGPEQFFGPGTRLTVL.